This T cell receptor beta chain is drawn from a study of blood T cell repertoires in COVID-19. Donors were grouped by their self-reported clinical history. The ends lost 6 bases at V and 0 bases at J; junction bases unmatched: 6. There are 16 residues in the CDR3. CDR1 MNHEY and CDR2 SVGEGT come from the germline V gene. In the study's own analysis: Reference gene primer amplification in the assay estimated nucleated cell counts. Method: immunoSEQ multiplex PCR; TCRdb's copy keeps in-frame clones and lacks some. Clonal size and the V and J genes are those of that table, whereas D and trimming came from the DNA. Of around 190,000 clones listed, about 82% are singletons.

The TCR comes from a man aged 40-49 years with acute COVID-19. Source material: PBMCs or T cells enriched from blood (not recorded which). This chain connects TRBV6-2 or TRBV6-3 to TRBJ2-5, with TRBD2 identical over 11 bases. The CDR3 nucleotides read TGTGCCAGCAGCCCCTTAGCGGGGGGGGACCAAGAGACCCAGTACTTC. Protein: CASSPLAGGDQETQYF.